The rows below give T cell receptor beta chains drawn from one sample of a study of blood T cell repertoires in COVID-19. Clones were read by immunoSEQ multiplex PCR, and TCRdb kept only the in-frame ones, dropping some. Here the sample spans fewer than 60,000 clones, around 82% being singletons. What was sequenced was peripheral blood. The receptor source for this set is a woman aged 80 or over with COVID-19, enrolled during active disease. Both conserved end residues are part of each CDR3. D genes are given only for firm matches. The size of a clone is reported for some rows only, either as once, few or many, or as a class for expanded clones.

>TRBV7-9|TRBJ1-2|-|TRBD1
TGTGCCAGCAGTACCGGGACAGGGGACTATGGCTACACCTTC
CASSTGTGDYGYTF
>TRBV6-2/TRBV6-3|TRBJ2-6|-|TRBD2
TGTGCCAGCAGCCGACCGGCCAGCGGGAGGGCTGGGGCCAACGTCCTGACTTTC
CASSRPASGRAGANVLTF
>TRBV5-4|TRBJ1-1|few|-
TGTGCCAGCAGCTTGAATGGGGGGAATGAAGCTTTCTTT
CASSLNGGNEAFF
>TRBV5-6|TRBJ2-1|-|TRBD2
TGTGCCAGCAGCTTGCCGGGACTAGCGAAGAACAATGAGCAGTTCTTC
CASSLPGLAKNNEQFF
>TRBV7-9|TRBJ2-1|few|TRBD2
TGTGCCAGCAGCTTAGTCCGGACTAGCAGTGAGCAGTTCTTC
CASSLVRTSSEQFF
>TRBV2|TRBJ1-1|-|TRBD1
TGTGCCAGCAGCCAAACAGGGGTGAGCACTGAAGCTTTCTTT
CASSQTGVSTEAFF
>TRBV27|TRBJ2-1|-|-
TGTGCCAGCAGTTTGGGCCCGGGGGATAAATTCTTC
CASSLGPGDKFF
>TRBV28|TRBJ2-1|-|TRBD2
TGTGCCAGCTTCCCCGGGACTAGCGGGAGAGGAGAGCAGTTCTTC
CASFPGTSGRGEQFF
>TRBV19|TRBJ2-7|-|-
TGTGCCAGTAGTATATCCTCGGGTCGGCAGTACTTC
CASSISSGRQYF
>TRBV21-1|TRBJ2-1|-|-
TGTGCCAGCAGACAGGGGGAGTGTGACAATGAGCAGTTCTTC
CASRQGECDNEQFF
>TRBV5-8|TRBJ1-4|-|TRBD1
TGTGCCAGCAGCTTGCTAGGACAGGGAGCTAATGAAAAACTGTTTTTT
CASSLLGQGANEKLFF
>TRBV20-1|TRBJ1-2|few|TRBD1
TGCAGTGCTACAGGGGGCGTTGGCTACACCTTC
CSATGGVGYTF
>TRBV10-3|TRBJ1-4|many|TRBD1
TGTGCCATCAGTTCCACAGGGGACAATGAAAAACTGTTTTTT
CAISSTGDNEKLFF
>TRBV6-5|TRBJ2-7|-|TRBD1
TGTGCCAGCAGTTACTCGAGGACAGGGTCCGGCGAGCAGTACTTC
CASSYSRTGSGEQYF
>TRBV3-1/TRBV3-2|TRBJ1-6|-|-
TGTGCCAGCAGCCAGTCGGGTTTTCGGAATTCACCCCTCCACTTT
CASSQSGFRNSPLHF
>TRBV18|TRBJ1-5|-|TRBD1
TGTGCCAGCTCAACAGGACAGGGGGCCAACAATCAGCCCCAGCATTTT
CASSTGQGANNQPQHF
>TRBV14|TRBJ1-6|-|TRBD1
TGTGCCAGCAGCCAAGGTGGGACAGTATTCATGTCGGCCCTCCACTTT
CASSQGGTVFMSALHF
>TRBV7-9|TRBJ1-6|once|-
TGTGCCAGCAGCCTCTCCTATAATTCACCCCTCCACTTT
CASSLSYNSPLHF
>TRBV3-1/TRBV3-2|TRBJ2-2|-|TRBD2
TGTGCCAGCAGCCAACCTACTAGCGGGAGGGGGCCCGGGGAGCTGTTTTTT
CASSQPTSGRGPGELFF
>TRBV9|TRBJ2-2|-|-
TGTGCCAGCAGCGCGGGGGTTTCGAACACCGGGGAGCTGTTTTTT
CASSAGVSNTGELFF
>TRBV19|TRBJ1-5|once|-
TGTGCCAGTAGATCCCAGGATTTCGGCAATCAGCCCCAGCATTTT
CASRSQDFGNQPQHF
>TRBV2|TRBJ2-7|-|-
TGTGCCGTCAGCAGCGGACCCCGTTTCGAGCAGTACTTC
CAVSSGPRFEQYF
>TRBV9|TRBJ2-2|-|TRBD2
TGTGCCAGCAACCGACTAGCGGTCGCGAACACCGGGGAGCTGTTTTTT
CASNRLAVANTGELFF
>TRBV3-1/TRBV3-2|TRBJ1-2|-|TRBD1
TGTGCCAGCAGCCAACGGACAGGGGGCGGTGGCTACACCTTC
CASSQRTGGGGYTF
>TRBV19|TRBJ2-6|-|-
TGTGCCAGTAGTTCCAGGGCGTCGTCTGGGGCCAACGTCCTGACTTTC
CASSSRASSGANVLTF
>TRBV7-8|TRBJ2-7|once|-
TGTGCCAGCAGCTTCGGGACTCAGTCCTACGAGCAGTACTTC
CASSFGTQSYEQYF
>TRBV6-4|TRBJ2-7|-|-
TGTGCCAGCAGTGACTCGATGATTTGCGTTAGGGGAGAGCAGTACTTC
CASSDSMICVRGEQYF
>TRBV7-2|TRBJ2-3|-|TRBD2
TGTGCCAGCAGCTCCGGACTAGCGGGAGGGGATACGCAGTATTTT
CASSSGLAGGDTQYF
>TRBV19|TRBJ2-1|-|TRBD1
TGTGCCAGTACCCAAGGGGGCGTTAGATACAATGAGCAGTTCTTC
CASTQGGVRYNEQFF
>TRBV10-3|TRBJ2-1|-|TRBD2
TGTGCCAACCGGACTAGCGGTCCCACCACAGCCTACAATGAGCAGTTCTTC
CANRTSGPTTAYNEQFF
>TRBV18|TRBJ1-1|-|-
TGTGCCAGCTCAAGGACAGACAACACTGAAGCTTTCTTT
CASSRTDNTEAFF
>TRBV7-9|TRBJ2-5|-|TRBD1
TGTGCCAGCAGCAGAACAGGGGGAGAGACCCAGTACTTC
CASSRTGGETQYF
>TRBV5-1|TRBJ1-2|-|TRBD1
TGCGCCAGCAGCCGTAGTGGGGGACAGGGAGGCTACACCTTC
CASSRSGGQGGYTF
>TRBV24-1|TRBJ1-5|-|-
TGTGCCACCAGTCGGGGGGATCAGCCCCAGCATTTT
CATSRGDQPQHF
>TRBV30|TRBJ1-2|-|-
TGTGCCTGGAGTGTAAGCGGGTGGGGGAACTATGGCTACACCTTC
CAWSVSGWGNYGYTF
>TRBV6-6|TRBJ2-2|-|TRBD1
TGTGCCAGCAGCTTGACAGGGGAGGTGCTGTTTTTT
CASSLTGEVLFF
>TRBV7-3|TRBJ1-3|few|-
TGTGCCAGCAGCTTAACGCACGGGAACACCATATATTTT
CASSLTHGNTIYF
>TRBV7-9|TRBJ1-2|-|-
TGTGCCTTGCGGCGGGGGTTGGTCTATGGCTACACCTTC
CALRRGLVYGYTF
>TRBV30|TRBJ2-7|-|TRBD2
TGTGCCTGGAGGGGAACTAGCGGGAGCCACGAGCAGTACTTC
CAWRGTSGSHEQYF
>TRBV20-1|TRBJ2-7|-|-
TGCAGTGCTAGCAGGAATGAAGTGCAGTACTTC
CSASRNEVQYF
>TRBV15|TRBJ1-6|-|-
TGTGCCACCAGCAGAGTGGAGGGCGCGGGTTCACCCCTCCACTTT
CATSRVEGAGSPLHF